Listed below are T cell receptor beta chains from one sample, sequenced in a study of siplizumab effects on memory and regulatory T cells. Sequencing was performed with immunoSEQ multiplex PCR; in TCRdb, only in-frame clones are kept and a portion is missing. Seen here are about 56,000 clones, about 97% observed once, and the top ten hold 1.1%. Sequenced input: naive CD8+ T cells sorted from blood. These receptors were obtained from a human donor in good health. Each CDR3 is given without its conserved first and last residue. D genes are given only for firm matches.

j_gene | d_gene | v_gene | CDR3aa
TRBJ1-4 | . | TRBV28 | ASSLFQGATNEKLF
TRBJ2-2 | TRBD2 | TRBV18 | ASSPGLAARDSGELF
TRBJ1-1 | . | TRBV6-4 | ASRRNRMNTEAF
TRBJ2-7 | TRBD2 | TRBV4-1 | ASSQKIAGAWEQY
TRBJ2-3 | TRBD1 | TRBV4-3 | ASSQGTGGTDTQY
TRBJ1-5 | . | TRBV15 | ATSKGGGGNQPQH
TRBJ2-3 | . | TRBV28 | ASSLERKREGTDTQY
TRBJ2-1 | TRBD2 | TRBV2 | ASSEPDRTSVEFDEQF
TRBJ1-3 | . | TRBV7-6 | ASSPSRTSSGNTIY
TRBJ1-1 | TRBD1 | TRBV4-3 | ASSQEGQINTEAF
TRBJ2-7 | . | TRBV7-3 | ASSQFIGGNYEQY
TRBJ2-7 | . | TRBV7-8 | ASSLAGTYEQY
TRBJ1-1 | TRBD1 | TRBV29-1 | SVVPGGDSGRGPEAF
TRBJ2-4 | . | TRBV30 | AWSGGREPFLAKNIQY
TRBJ2-6 | . | TRBV10-2 | ATTPLSGANVLT
TRBJ2-2 | . | TRBV6-1 | ASSPRTGELF
TRBJ2-7 | . | TRBV29-1 | SVRVTETYEQY
TRBJ1-2 | . | TRBV14 | ASSQGLAERTIYGYT
TRBJ1-5 | TRBD1 | TRBV12-5 | ASGFGTGGDQPQH
TRBJ2-7 | TRBD2 | TRBV19 | ASSMGGSGYEQY
TRBJ1-4 | . | TRBV7-9 | ASSWVGQWQEETNEKLF
TRBJ2-3 | TRBD2 | TRBV7-3 | ASSATSGHTDTQY
TRBJ1-5 | . | TRBV28 | ASSLGPGASNQPQH
TRBJ1-1 | . | TRBV4-2 | ASSQGANSVNTEAF
TRBJ2-7 | . | TRBV28 | ASNPAGGLTYEQY
TRBJ1-2 | . | TRBV6-1 | ASSEVGGHVYGYT
TRBJ1-5 | TRBD1 | TRBV4-1 | ASSYRQGGESNQPQH
TRBJ1-2 | TRBD1 | TRBV7-9 | ASSFATGGNYGYT
TRBJ2-7 | TRBD1 | TRBV7-3 | ASSLGGGQGYEQY
TRBJ2-5 | TRBD1 | TRBV7-9 | ASSSLTGRAPTQY
TRBJ2-1 | . | TRBV15 | ATSRDLGALLNEQF
TRBJ2-5 | TRBD2 | TRBV28 | ASRGSGTETQY
TRBJ1-1 | . | TRBV7-3 | ASSRIWDGWNTEAF
TRBJ1-4 | . | TRBV6-5 | ASTRGLVGEKLF